This T cell receptor (beta chain) appears in the sequencing data of a study of blood T cell repertoires in COVID-19. Study summary: In each case, the material was cDNA or gDNA derived from T cells, B-cell-depleted T cells, or PBMCs.

Method: immunoSEQ multiplex PCR; TCRdb's copy keeps in-frame clones and lacks some. The sample lists roughly 270,000 clones; roughly 85% were seen once. The age range of participants was 18 to 89 years, with residence in about two dozen US areas. Participants reported their clinical history, and cohort assignment relied on those reports. Germline loops: CDR1 MNHEY, CDR2 SVGAGI. This CDR3 has 14 residues. V was pared by 3 bases and J by 5 bases, with 6 bases of the junction left unmatched. This clonotype was sampled from a man aged 40-49 years who had been exposed to COVID-19. Specimen: PBMCs or T cells enriched from blood (not recorded which). The genes are TRBV6-5 and TRBJ2-5, with 7 bases lining up with TRBD2. The CDR3 here is CASSYSGWGETQYF. CDR3 sequence (DNA): TGTGCCAGCAGTTATAGCGGGTGGGGGGAGACCCAGTACTTC.